The clone carrying this TCR beta chain was counted many times. Its target is not known. The data stem from a study of T cells in Graves' hyperthyroidism and ophthalmopathy. The overall study: Blood was drawn when the patient was first diagnosed and still untreated.

Study-level findings and limits: Most expanded thyroid clonotypes above 0.001 also appeared in blood. A model of 13 V-J pairs discriminated ophthalmopathy from stable hyperthyroidism.

The source material, RNA transcripts, was used to amplify TCR beta CDR3 regions. A set of HTBI primers served as the primers for a first-round RT-PCR of the TCR CDR3. One entry per CDR3 protein, called by TCRdb with MiXCR from the multiplex PCR reads. Of 400,000 to 500,000 distinct CDR3 sequences in the sample, roughly 14% were seen once. Diagnosing involved the use of clinical symptoms, serum thyroxine and TRAb, thyroid ultrasound and orbital computed tomography. Sequenced material: blood. The sequence was obtained from a man between 18 and 29 years old with Graves' ophthalmopathy.

The CDR3 nucleotides read TGTGCCAGCAGTTCCGGACAGACGTATGGCTACACCTTC. This gives the protein CASSSGQTYGYTF. The chain uses TRBV6-2 or TRBV6-3 and TRBJ1-2, with a weak D call TRBD1 (6 bases). CDR1 is MNHEY and CDR2 is SVGEGT in the germline V gene. Trimming removed 4 bases from V and 5 bases from J, with 11 bases in between. The CDR3 loop spans 13 amino acids.